Included here is one T cell receptor beta chain sequence, with context. This clone was recorded a few times. Its recognized antigen is unknown. The record has no base qualities; no much larger clone is one base away. The sample originates from a study of blood T cell repertoires in COVID-19 (TCRdb year 2020). Looking at the study overall: Collaborator samples came from the United States, Italy and Spain and covered acute and convalescent phases of COVID-19. Sample metadata almost always included a de-identified subject ID, COVID-19 status, age in years and sex. Samples came from the ongoing ImmuneRACE study (first 160 participants) plus 1,254 subjects from 6 global collaborators. Deeply sampled blood TCRbeta repertoires from subjects exposed to, actively infected with, or recovered from COVID-19 were included in the dataset. Where HLA class I and class II types were available, the types were taken from metadata supplied by the sample provider, not from assay-based typing. The repertoires were released in a freely available public database meant as a resource for research on the immune response to SARS-CoV-2. The prospective study material was composed of cDNA or gDNA derived from T cells, B-cell-depleted T cells, or PBMCs.

The immunoSEQ Assay, a bias-controlled multiplex PCR, was used to amplify TCRbeta CDR3 regions from genomic DNA. The published analysis was carried out like this. The number of nucleated cells in each sample was estimated from the amplification of reference gene primers within the assay. To quantify the absolute abundance of each unique TCRbeta CDR3 rearrangement, sequence reads were collapsed and filtered. For each sample, productive Simpson clonality was calculated as the square root of Simpson's diversity index across productive rearrangements. TCRdb carries this immuneACCESS record with in-frame sequences only. Its versions omit some clonotypes, under half of them owing to an unresolved V gene in the studies checked, with the rest unexplained. The V and J calls and the clone size are those of that table, but D and trimming were determined from the DNA. The sample table lists about 98,000 clones, 81% of them with a count of one. Clones ranked in the top ten supply around 4% of the sample.

Germline trimming amounts to 4 bases on V and 4 bases on J, with 8 as the count of junction bases outside the gene matches. According to the germline V gene, CDR1 reads MDHEN and CDR2 reads SYDVKM. Measured from the cysteine to the phenylalanine, the CDR3 is 16 residues long. Of all the DNA, just the CDR3 is kept, 48 bases in frame from base 1. Whole blood was collected in K2EDTA tubes by collaborating institutions according to the institutions' own protocols. For TCRbeta analysis, collaborators shipped samples as frozen whole blood, isolated PBMCs, or DNA extracted from either of those sample types. Overall study outcomes, separate from this receptor: How much clinical and demographic metadata was included differed by source and by participant, and the metadata was provided uncurated.

The sequence links TRBV28 to TRBJ2-2, with 8 central nucleotides matching TRBD1. This receptor was taken from a man between 60 and 75 years old with acute or convalescent COVID-19. The sequencing input was peripheral blood. The DNA sequence reads TGTGCCAGCAGTTCCCCCTCAGACAGGGGCACCGGGGAGCTGTTTTTT. Its protein is CASSSPSDRGTGELFF.